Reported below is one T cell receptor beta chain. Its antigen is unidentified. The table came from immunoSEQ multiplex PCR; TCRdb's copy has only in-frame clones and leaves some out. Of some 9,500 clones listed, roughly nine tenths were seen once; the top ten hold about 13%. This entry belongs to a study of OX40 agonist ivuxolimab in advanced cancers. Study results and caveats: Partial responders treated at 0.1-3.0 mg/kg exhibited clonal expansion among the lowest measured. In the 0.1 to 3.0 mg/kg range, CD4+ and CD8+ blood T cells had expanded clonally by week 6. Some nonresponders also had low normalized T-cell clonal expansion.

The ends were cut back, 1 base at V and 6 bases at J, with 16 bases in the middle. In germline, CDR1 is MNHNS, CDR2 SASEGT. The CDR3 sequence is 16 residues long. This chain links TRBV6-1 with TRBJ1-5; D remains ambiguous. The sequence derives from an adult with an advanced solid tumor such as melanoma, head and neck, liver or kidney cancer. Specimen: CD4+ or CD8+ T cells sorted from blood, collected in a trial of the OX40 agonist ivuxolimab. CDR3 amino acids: CASSEVVGHFGQPQHF. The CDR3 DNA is TGTGCCAGCAGTGAAGTTGTGGGCCACTTCGGTCAGCCCCAGCATTTT.